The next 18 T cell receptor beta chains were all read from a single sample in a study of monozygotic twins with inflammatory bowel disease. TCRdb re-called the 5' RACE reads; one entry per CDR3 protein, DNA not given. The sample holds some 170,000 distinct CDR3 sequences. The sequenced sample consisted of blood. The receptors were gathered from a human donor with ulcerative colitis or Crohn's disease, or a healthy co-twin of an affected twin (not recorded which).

The CDR3 loop reads CASSLGTGASYEQYF. The rearrangement joins TRBV7-7 to TRBJ2-7; checking the TCRdb D call of TRBD1 is not possible without DNA. Germline V lookup: CDR1 SSHAT, CDR2 FNYEAQ (reference sequence). This CDR3 is 15 amino acids long.

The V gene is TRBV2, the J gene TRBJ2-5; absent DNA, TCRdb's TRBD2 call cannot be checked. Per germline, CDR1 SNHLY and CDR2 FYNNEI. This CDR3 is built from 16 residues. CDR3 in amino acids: CASSDGVGLARETQYF.

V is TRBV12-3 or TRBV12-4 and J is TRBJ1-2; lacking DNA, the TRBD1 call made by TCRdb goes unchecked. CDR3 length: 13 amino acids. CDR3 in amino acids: CASSRDSVFGYTF.

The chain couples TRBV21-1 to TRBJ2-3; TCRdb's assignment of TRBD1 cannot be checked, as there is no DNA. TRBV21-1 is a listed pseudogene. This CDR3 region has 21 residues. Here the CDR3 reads CASNRLVGPDTGTGGTDTQYF.

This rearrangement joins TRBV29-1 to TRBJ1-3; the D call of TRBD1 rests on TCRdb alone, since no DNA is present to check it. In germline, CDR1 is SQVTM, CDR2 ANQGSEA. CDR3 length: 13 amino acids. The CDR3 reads CSVETGVGNTIYF.

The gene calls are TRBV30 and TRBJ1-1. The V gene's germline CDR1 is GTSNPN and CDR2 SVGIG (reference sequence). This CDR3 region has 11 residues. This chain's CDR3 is CAWSRRTEAFF. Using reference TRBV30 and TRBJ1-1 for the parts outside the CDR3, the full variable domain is SQTIHQWPATLVQPVGSPLSLECTVEGTSNPNLYWYRQAAGRGLQLLFYSVGIGQISSEVPQNLSASRPQDRQFILSSKKLLLSDSGFYLCAWSRRTEAFFGQGTRLTVV.

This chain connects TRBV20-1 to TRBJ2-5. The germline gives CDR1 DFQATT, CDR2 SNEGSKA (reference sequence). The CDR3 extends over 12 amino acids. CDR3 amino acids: CSARERYETQYF.

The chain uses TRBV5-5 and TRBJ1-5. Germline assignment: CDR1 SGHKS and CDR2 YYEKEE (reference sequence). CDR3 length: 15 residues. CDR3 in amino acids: CASSLTAYSNQPQHF.

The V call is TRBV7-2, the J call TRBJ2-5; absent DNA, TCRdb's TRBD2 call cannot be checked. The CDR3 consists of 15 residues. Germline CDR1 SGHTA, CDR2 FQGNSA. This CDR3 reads CASSFELAGPGTQYF.

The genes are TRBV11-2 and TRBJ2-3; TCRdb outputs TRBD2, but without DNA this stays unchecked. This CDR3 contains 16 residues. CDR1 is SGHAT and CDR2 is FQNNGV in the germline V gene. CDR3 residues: CASSLGGRPRTDTQYF.

This CDR3 reads CASSFGGGYEQFF. J is TRBJ2-1 and V is TRBV12-3 or TRBV12-4; TCRdb's D gene call, TRBD2, goes unchecked for lack of DNA. The CDR3 is 13 amino acids.

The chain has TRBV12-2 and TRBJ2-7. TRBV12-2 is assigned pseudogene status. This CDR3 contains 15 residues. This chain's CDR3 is CASRFRIKSHYEQYF.

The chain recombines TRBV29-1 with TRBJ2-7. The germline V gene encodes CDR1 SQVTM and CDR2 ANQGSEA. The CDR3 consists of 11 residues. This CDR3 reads CSVEGYYEQYF.

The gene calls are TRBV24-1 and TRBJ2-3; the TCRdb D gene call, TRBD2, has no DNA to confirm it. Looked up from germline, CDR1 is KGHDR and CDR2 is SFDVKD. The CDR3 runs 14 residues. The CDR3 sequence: CATSDVRATDTQYF.

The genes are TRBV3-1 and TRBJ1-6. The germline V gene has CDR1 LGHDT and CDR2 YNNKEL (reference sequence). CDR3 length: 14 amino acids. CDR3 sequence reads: CASSHTVGESPLHF.

The CDR3 loop is CASSPVSGELFF. The chain employs TRBV5-5 and TRBJ2-2. Germline CDR1 reads SGHKS; CDR2 reads YYEKEE (reference sequence). The length of the CDR3 is 12 residues. The full variable domain, its missing parts supplied by reference TRBV5-5 and TRBJ2-2, is DAGVTQSPTHLIKTRGQQVTLRCSPISGHKSVSWYQQVLGQGPQFIFQYYEKEERGRGNFPDRFSARQFPNYSSELNVNALLLGDSALYLCASSPVSGELFFGEGSRLTVL.

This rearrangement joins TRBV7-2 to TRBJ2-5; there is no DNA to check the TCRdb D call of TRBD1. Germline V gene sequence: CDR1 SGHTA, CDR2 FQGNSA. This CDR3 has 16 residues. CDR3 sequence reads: CASSLGTVLAGETQYF. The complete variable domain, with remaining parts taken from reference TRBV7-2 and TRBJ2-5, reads GAGVSQSPSNKVTEKGKDVELRCDPISGHTALYWYRQSLGQGLEFLIYFQGNSAPDKSGLPSDRFSAERTGGSVSTLTIQRTQQEDSAVYLCASSLGTVLAGETQYFGPGTRLLVL.

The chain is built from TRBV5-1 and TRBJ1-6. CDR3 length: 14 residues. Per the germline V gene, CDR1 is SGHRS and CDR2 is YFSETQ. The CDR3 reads CASNSGQPSEALHF.